Given below is one T cell receptor beta chain in context. Its antigen target is currently unknown. No much larger clone exists at a distance of one base, and base qualities are not known. This sample is part of a study of T cell changes during pregnancy in multiple sclerosis (dated by TCRdb to the late 2010s). Broadly, across the study: Changes in the T cell repertoire over the course of pregnancy were examined in this study in women with multiple sclerosis.

Library generation was performed with the immunoSEQ multiplex PCR assay. Drawn from immuneACCESS, this table holds only the in-frame rearrangements with V and J called that TCRdb kept. Clones are partly lost; checked studies trace under half to an unresolved V gene and leave the rest unexplained. This sample lists 25,000 to 35,000 clones; roughly 89% were detected once. Clones ranked in the top ten supply over 0.5% of the sample. V is pared back by 5 bases and J by 4 bases, with 6 bases lying between the germline termini. Reading the germline V gene (reference sequence) gives CDR1 DFQATT and CDR2 SNEGSKA. From its cysteine to its phenylalanine, the CDR3 spans 10 amino acids. Only the CDR3 region is kept as DNA, spanning 30 bases read in frame from base 1.

The receptor was isolated from a female donor in good health, enrolled as a control in a pregnancy study. The sequence joins TRBV20-1 to TRBJ2-7, with the D gene uncertain. This specimen consisted of CD4+ T cells from peripheral blood mononuclear cells, obtained in the third trimester of pregnancy. The CDR3 reads CSASGYEQYF. The DNA sequence is as follows: TGCAGTGCTTCAGGATACGAGCAGTACTTC.